This T cell receptor (beta chain) is from a study of identical twins. Overall study results and limits: Among beta out-of-frame sequences, excess sharing between twins appeared weaker. Conclusions leaned on cross-sectional statistical analysis and did not track the same donors over time.

This clonotype was seen many times. Its target is not known. Unique molecular identifiers were present on the cDNA, which also gained a universal primer site by template switching. TCRdb reprocessed the 5' RACE reads via MiXCR and lists one record per CDR3 protein. The table shows around 510,000 distinct CDR3 sequences, with roughly an eighth occurring only once. The trim removed 1 base at V and 15 bases at J, leaving 12 bases unmatched. CDR3 size: 14 residues. The germline V gene has CDR1 DFQATT and CDR2 SNEGSKA (reference sequence). The sample also formed part of further work on yellow fever vaccine responses in identical twins.

The sample was CD4+ T cells sorted from blood. The source is a woman under 30 in good health. The chain links TRBV20-1 to TRBJ2-1; 10 bases map to TRBD2. The CDR3 DNA is TGCAGTGCTAGAGCCCTAGCGGGGGCCCCGGCCTGGTTCTTC. Translating gives CSARALAGAPAWFF.